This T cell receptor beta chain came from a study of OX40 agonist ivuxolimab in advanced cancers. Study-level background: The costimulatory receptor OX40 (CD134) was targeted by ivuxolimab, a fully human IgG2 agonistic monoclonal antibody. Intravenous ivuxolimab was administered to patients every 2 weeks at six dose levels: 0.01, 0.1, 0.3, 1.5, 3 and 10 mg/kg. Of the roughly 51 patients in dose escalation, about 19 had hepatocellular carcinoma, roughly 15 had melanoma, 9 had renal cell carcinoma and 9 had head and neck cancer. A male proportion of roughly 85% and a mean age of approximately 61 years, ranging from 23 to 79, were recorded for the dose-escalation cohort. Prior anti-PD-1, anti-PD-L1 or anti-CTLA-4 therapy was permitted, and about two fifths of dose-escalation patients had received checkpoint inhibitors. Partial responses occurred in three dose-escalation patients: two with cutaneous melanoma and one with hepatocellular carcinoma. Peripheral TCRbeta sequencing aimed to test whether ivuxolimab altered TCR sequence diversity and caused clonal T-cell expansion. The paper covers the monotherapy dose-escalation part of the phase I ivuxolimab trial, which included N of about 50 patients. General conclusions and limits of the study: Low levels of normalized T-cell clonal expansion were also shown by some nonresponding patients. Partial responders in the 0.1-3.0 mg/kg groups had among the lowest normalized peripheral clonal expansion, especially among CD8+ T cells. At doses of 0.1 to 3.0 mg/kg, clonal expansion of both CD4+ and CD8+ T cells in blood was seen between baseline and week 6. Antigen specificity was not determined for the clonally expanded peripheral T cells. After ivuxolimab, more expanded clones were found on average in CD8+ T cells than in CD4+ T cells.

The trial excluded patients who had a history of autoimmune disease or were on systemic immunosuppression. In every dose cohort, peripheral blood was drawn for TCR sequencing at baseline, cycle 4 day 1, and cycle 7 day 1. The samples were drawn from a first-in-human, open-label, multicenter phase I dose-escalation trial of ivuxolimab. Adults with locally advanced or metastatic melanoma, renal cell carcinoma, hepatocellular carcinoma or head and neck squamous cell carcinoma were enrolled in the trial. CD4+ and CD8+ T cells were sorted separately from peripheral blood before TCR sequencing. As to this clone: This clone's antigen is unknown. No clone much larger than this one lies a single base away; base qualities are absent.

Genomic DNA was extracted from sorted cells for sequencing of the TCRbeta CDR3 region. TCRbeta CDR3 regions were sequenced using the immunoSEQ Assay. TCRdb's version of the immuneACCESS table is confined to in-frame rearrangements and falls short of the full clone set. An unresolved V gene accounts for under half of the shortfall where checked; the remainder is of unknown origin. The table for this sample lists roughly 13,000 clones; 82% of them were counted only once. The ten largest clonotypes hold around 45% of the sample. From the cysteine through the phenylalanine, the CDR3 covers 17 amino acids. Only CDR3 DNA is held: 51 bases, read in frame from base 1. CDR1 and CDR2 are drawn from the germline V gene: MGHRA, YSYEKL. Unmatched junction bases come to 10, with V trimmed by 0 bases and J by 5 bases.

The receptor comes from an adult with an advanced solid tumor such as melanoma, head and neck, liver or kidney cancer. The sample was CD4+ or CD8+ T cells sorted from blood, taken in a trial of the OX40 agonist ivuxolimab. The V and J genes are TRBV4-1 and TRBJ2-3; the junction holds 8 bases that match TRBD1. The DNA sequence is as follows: TGCGCCAGCAGCCAAGAGATTGGCAGGGGGCGGCAAGATACGCAGTATTTT. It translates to CASSQEIGRGRQDTQYF.